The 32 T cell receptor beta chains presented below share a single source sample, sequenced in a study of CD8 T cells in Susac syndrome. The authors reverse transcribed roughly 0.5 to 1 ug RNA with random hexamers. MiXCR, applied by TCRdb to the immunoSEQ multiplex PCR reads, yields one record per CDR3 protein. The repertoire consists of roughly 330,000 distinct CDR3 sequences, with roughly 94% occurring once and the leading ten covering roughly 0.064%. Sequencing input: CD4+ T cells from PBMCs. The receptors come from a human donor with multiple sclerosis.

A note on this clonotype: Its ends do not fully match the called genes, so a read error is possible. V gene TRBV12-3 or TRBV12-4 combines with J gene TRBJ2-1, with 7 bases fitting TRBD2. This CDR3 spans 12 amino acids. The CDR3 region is CASSFERGLLLF. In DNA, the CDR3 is TGTGCCAGCAGTTTTGAGCGGGGTCTACTACTCTTC.

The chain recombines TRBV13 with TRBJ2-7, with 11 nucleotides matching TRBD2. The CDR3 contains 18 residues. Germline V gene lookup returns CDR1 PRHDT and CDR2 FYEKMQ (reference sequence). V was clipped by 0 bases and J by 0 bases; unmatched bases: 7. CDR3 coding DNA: TGTGCCAGCAGCTTAGGCGCCGGACTAGCGGGCTTCTCCTACGAGCAGTACTTC. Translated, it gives CASSLGAGLAGFSYEQYF.

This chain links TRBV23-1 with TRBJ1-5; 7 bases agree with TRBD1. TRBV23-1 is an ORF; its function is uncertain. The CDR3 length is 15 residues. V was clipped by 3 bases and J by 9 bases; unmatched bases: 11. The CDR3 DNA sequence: TGCGCCAGCAGTCACGAAGACAGGGCCCGCCGGCCCCAGCATTTT. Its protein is CASSHEDRARRPQHF.

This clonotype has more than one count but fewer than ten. The CDR3 nucleotides read TGTGCCAGCAGCTTGGAAGGGGCCTATGGCTACACCTTC. This codes for CASSLEGAYGYTF. The genes are TRBV11-2 and TRBJ1-2; possibly TRBD1 for D (5 bases). CDR3 length: 13 residues. The V end lost 3 bases, the J end lost 4 bases, and 9 bases lay between the germline ends. CDR1 and CDR2 from the germline V gene are SGHAT and FQNNGV.

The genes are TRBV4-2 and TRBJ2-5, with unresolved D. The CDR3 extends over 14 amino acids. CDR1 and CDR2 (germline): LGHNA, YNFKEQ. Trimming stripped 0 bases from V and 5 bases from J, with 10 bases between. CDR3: CASSQDWNRETQYF. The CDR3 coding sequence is TGTGCCAGCAGCCAAGATTGGAATCGGGAGACCCAGTACTTC.

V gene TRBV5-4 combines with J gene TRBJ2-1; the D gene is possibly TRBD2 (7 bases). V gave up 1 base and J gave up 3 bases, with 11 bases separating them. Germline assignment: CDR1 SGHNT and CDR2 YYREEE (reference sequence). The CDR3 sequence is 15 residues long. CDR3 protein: CASSLPGGLYNEQFF. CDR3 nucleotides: TGTGCCAGCAGCTTGCCGGGGGGCCTCTACAATGAGCAGTTCTTC.

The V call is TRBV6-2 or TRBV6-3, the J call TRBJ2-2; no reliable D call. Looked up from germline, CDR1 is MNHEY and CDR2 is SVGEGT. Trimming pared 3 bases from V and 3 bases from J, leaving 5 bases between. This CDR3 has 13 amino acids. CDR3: CASSYRYTGELFF. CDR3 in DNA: TGTGCCAGCAGTTATCGGTACACCGGGGAGCTGTTTTTT.

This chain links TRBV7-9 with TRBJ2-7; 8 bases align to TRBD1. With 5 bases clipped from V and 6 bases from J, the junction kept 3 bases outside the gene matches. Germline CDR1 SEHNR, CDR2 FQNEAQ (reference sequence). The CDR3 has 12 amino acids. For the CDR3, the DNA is TGTGCCAGCAGCGACAGGGGCGGCGAGCAGTACTTC. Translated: CASSDRGGEQYF.

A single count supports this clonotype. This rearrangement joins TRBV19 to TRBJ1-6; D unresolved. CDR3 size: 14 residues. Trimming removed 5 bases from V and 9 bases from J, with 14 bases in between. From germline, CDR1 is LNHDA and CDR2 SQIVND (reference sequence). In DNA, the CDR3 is TGTGCCAGTAGTCTAGGACTCGACGGTTCACCCCTCCACTTT. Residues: CASSLGLDGSPLHF.

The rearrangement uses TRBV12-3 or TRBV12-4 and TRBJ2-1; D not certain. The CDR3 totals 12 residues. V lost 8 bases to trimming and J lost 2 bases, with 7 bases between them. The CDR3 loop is CASGDPYNEQFF. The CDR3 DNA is TGTGCCAGCGGGGATCCCTACAATGAGCAGTTCTTC.

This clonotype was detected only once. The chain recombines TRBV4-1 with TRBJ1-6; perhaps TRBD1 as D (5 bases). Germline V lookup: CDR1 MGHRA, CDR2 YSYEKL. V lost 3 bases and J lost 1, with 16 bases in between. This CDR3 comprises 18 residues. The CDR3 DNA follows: TGCGCCAGCAGCCACGGTTTAGACAGTGGGTCCTATAATTCACCCCTCCACTTT. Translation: CASSHGLDSGSYNSPLHF.

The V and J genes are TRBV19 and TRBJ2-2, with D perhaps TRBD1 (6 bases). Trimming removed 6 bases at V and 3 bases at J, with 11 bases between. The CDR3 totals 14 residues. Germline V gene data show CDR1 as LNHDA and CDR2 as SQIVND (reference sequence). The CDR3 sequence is CASSTGQHTGELFF. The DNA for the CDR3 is TGTGCCAGTAGCACGGGACAACACACCGGGGAGCTGTTTTTT.

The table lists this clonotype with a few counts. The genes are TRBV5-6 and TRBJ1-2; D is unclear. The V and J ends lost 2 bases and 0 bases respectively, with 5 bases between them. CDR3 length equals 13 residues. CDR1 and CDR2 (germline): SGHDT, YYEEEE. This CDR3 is CASSLSANYGYTF. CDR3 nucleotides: TGTGCCAGCAGCTTATCTGCTAACTATGGCTACACCTTC.

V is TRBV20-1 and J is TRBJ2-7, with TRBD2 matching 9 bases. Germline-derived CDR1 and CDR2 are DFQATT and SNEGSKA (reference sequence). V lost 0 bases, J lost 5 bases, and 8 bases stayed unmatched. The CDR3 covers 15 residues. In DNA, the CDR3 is TGCAGTGCTAGAGATGGCGGGAGGGCCGACGACGAGCAGTACTTC. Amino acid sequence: CSARDGGRADDEQYF.

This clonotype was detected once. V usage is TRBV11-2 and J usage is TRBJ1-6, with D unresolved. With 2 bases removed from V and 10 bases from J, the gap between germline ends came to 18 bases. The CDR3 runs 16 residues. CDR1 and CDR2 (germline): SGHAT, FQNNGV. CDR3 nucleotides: TGTGCCAGCAGCTTATTGGTGGGTCAGACGGGCTCACCCCTCCACTTT. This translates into CASSLLVGQTGSPLHF.

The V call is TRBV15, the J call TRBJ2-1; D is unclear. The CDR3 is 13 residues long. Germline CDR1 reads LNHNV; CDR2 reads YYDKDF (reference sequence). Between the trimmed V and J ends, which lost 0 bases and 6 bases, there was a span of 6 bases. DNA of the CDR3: TGTGCCACCAGCAGAGATCTCTCCAATGAGCAGTTCTTC. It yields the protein CATSRDLSNEQFF.

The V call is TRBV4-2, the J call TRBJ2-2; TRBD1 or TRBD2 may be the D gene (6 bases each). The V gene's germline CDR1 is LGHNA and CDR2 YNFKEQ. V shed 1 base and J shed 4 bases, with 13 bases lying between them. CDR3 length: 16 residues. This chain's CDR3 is CASSQGGGPFTGELFF. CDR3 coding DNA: TGTGCCAGCAGCCAAGGTGGGGGGCCTTTCACCGGGGAGCTGTTTTTT.

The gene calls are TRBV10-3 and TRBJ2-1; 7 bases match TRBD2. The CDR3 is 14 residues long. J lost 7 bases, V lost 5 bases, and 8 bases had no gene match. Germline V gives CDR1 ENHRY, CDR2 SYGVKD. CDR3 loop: CAISQELARNEQFF. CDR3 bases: TGTGCCATCAGTCAGGAACTAGCGAGGAATGAGCAGTTCTTC.

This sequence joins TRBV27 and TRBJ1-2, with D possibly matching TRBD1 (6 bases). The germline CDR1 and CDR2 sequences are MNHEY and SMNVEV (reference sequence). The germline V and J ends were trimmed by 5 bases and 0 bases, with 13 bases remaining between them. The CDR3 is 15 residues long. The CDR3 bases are TGTGCCAGCAGTCCCAGCTACAGGGCTAACTATGGCTACACCTTC. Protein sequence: CASSPSYRANYGYTF.

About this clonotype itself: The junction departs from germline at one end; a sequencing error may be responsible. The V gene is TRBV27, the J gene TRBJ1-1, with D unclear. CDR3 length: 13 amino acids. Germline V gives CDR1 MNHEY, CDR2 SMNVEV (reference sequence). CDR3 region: CASFGSGSPRAFF. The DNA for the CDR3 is TGCGCCTCCTTCGGCTCTGGGTCGCCGAGGGCTTTCTTT.

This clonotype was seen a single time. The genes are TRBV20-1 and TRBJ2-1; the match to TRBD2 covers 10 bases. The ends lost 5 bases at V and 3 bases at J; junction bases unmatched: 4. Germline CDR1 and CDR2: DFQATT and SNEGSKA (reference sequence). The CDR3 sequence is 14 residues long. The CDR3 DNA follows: TGCAGTGCTGGCCGGACTAGCGGCTACAATGAGCAGTTCTTC. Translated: CSAGRTSGYNEQFF.

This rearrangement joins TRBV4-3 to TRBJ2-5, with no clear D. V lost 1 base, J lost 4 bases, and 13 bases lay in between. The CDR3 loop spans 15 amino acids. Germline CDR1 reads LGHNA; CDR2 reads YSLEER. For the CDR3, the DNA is TGCGCCAGCAGCCAAGGAAGGGATTGGGGAGAGACCCAGTACTTC. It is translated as CASSQGRDWGETQYF.

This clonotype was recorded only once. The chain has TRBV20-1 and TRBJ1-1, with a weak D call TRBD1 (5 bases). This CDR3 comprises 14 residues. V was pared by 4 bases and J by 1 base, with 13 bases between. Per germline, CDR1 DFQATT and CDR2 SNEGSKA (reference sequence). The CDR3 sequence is CSAIQGFPNTEAFF. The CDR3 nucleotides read TGCAGTGCTATCCAGGGTTTTCCGAACACTGAAGCTTTCTTT.

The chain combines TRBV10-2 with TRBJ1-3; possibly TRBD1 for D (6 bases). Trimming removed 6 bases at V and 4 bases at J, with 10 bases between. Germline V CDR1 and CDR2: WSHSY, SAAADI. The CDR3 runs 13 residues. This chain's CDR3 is CASRQGPGNTIYF. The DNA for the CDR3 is TGCGCCAGCAGACAGGGACCGGGAAACACCATATATTTT.

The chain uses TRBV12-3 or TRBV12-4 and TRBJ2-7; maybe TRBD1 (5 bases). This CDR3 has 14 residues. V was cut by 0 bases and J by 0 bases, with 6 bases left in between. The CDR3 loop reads CASSLAGPSYEQYF. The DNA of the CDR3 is TGTGCCAGCAGTTTAGCGGGGCCCTCCTACGAGCAGTACTTC.

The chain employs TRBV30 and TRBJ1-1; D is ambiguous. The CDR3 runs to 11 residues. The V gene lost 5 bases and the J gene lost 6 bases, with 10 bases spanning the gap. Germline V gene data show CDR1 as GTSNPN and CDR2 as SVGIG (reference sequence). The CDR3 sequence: CAWAPGAEAFF. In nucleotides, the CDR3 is TGTGCCTGGGCCCCCGGGGCTGAAGCTTTCTTT. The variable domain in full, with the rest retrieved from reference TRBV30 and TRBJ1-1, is SQTIHQWPATLVQPVGSPLSLECTVEGTSNPNLYWYRQAAGRGLQLLFYSVGIGQISSEVPQNLSASRPQDRQFILSSKKLLLSDSGFYLCAWAPGAEAFFGQGTRLTVV.

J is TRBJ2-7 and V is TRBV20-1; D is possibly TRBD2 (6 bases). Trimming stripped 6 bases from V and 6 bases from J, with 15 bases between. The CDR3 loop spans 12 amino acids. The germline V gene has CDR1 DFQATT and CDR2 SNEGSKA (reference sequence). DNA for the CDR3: TGCAGTGCGGCAGCGGGTGGGAGCGAGCAGTACTTC. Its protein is CSAAAGGSEQYF.

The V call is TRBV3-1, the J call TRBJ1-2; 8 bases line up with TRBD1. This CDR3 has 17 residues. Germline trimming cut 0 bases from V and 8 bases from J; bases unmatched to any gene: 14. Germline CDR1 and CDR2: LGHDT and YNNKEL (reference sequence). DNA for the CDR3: TGTGCCAGCAGCCAAGATCTTGGTGACAGGGGCCGCCGAGGCTACACCTTC. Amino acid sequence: CASSQDLGDRGRRGYTF. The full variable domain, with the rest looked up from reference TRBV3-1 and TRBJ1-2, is DTAVSQTPKYLVTQMGNDKSIKCEQNLGHDTMYWYKQDSKKFLKIMFSYNNKELIINETVPNRFSPKSPDKAHLNLHINSLELGDSAVYFCASSQDLGDRGRRGYTFGSGTRLTVV.

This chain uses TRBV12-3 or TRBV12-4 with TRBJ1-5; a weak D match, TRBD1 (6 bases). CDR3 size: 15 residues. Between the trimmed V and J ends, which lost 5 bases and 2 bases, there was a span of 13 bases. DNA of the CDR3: TGTGCCAGCAGTATATCAGGGGAACGCAATCAGCCCCAGCATTTT. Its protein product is CASSISGERNQPQHF.

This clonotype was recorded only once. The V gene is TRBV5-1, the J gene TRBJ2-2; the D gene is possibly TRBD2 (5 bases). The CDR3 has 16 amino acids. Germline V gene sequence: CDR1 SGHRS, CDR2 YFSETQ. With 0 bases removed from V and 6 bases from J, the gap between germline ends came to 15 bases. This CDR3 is CASSLETHGVAGELFF. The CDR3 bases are TGCGCCAGCAGCTTGGAAACCCACGGGGTGGCCGGGGAGCTGTTTTTT.

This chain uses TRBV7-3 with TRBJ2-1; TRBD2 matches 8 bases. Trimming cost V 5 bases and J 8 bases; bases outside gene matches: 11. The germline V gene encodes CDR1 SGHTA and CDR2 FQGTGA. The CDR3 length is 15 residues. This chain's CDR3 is CASSPDYGRAYEQFF. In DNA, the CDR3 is TGTGCCAGCAGCCCTGACTACGGGAGGGCCTATGAGCAGTTCTTC.

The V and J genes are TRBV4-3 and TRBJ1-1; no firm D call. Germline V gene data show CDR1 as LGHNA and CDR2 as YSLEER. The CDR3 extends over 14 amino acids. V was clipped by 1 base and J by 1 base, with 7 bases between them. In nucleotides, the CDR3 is TGCGCCAGCAGCCAAGCTTACTCGAACACTGAAGCTTTCTTT. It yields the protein CASSQAYSNTEAFF.